The clone carrying this T cell receptor beta chain was seen a handful of times. Its antigen is still unknown. The entry originates in a study of T cell repertoires in cytomegalovirus infection. General observations from the study: Ex vivo, HLA-C-restricted CMV-specific TCR beta clonotypes prevailed over the rest of the response.

TCRdb reanalysed the reads using MiXCR and keeps one entry per CDR3 protein. The table has about 180,000 distinct CDR3 sequences, about a sixth seen once. Sequenced: CD8+ T cells from PBMCs. The clonotype was recovered from a human donor in good health (CMV status not recorded). Some clones in this sample may be carry-over from other donors' samples.

The CDR3 bases are TGTGCCAGCAGCTTGACAAGGAGGGTCCAAGAGACCCAGTACTTC. The encoded protein is CASSLTRRVQETQYF. The V call is TRBV7-9, the J call TRBJ2-5; the D gene is possibly TRBD2 (6 bases). CDR1 and CDR2 from the germline V gene are SEHNR and FQNEAQ (reference sequence). The CDR3 totals 15 residues. V was shortened by 3 bases and J by 1 base, with 12 bases between the two germline ends.